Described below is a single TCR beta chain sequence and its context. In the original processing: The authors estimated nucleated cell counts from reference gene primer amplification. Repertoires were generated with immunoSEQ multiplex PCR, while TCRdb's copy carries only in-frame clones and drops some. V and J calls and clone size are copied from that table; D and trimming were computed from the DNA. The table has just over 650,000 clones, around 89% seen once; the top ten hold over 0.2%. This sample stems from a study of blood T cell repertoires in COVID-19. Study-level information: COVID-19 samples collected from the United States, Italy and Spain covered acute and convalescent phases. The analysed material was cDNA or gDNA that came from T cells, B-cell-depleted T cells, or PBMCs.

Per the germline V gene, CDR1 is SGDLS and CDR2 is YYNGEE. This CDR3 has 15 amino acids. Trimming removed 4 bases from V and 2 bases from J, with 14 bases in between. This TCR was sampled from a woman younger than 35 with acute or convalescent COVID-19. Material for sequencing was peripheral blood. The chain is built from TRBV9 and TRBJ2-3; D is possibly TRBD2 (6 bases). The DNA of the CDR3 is TGTGCCAGCAGCATGTGGGGGGTAAACACAGATACGCAGTATTTT. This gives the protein CASSMWGVNTDTQYF.